The rows below give T cell receptor beta chains drawn from one sample of a study of shared clonotypes between healthy human individuals. Measured with immunoSEQ multiplex PCR; TCRdb has only the in-frame clones, and not every one. The table lists under 1 million clones, around 92% of them singletons. Source material: naive CD8+ T cells sorted from blood. All receptors come from a man younger than 40 in good health. The CDR3 runs from the conserved cysteine through the conserved F or W. The D gene is left open where the match is weak. Size tells how often a clone was seen (once, few, many) or the class of an expanded clone, and some rows leave it out.

TRBV27,TRBJ1-2,.,.,TGTGCCAGCAGTTTATCATCTGGGGCAGAAACTTCCTATGGCTACACCTTC,CASSLSSGAETSYGYTF
TRBV7-9,TRBJ1-1,.,.,TGTGCCAGCAGCCGGACAGTGGGTATGAACACTGAAGCTTTCTTT,CASSRTVGMNTEAFF
TRBV27,TRBJ1-1,.,.,TGTGCCAGCAGTTTGGCGGGGCATTACACTGAAGCTTTCTTT,CASSLAGHYTEAFF
TRBV27,TRBJ2-3,.,.,TGTGCCAGCAGTTTGGGTTTATCACACACAGATACGCAGTATTTT,CASSLGLSHTDTQYF
TRBV30,TRBJ2-7,.,.,TGTGCCTGGGGCAGCAGCTCCTACGAGCAGTACTTC,CAWGSSSYEQYF
TRBV5-4,TRBJ2-7,.,.,TGTCCACCGGTGGTAAGGACAGAGTACTACGAGCAGTACTTC,CPPVVRTEYYEQYF
TRBV11-2,TRBJ1-1,.,TRBD1,TGTGCCAGCAGCTTGGCGCAGGGGGCCAACACTGAAGCTTTCTTT,CASSLAQGANTEAFF
TRBV29-1,TRBJ1-2,few,TRBD1,TGCAGCGTTGAAGATCCTCAAGGGACAGCTCGAAATGGCTACACCTTC,CSVEDPQGTARNGYTF
TRBV4-3,TRBJ2-1,once,TRBD2,TGCGCCAGCAGCACCGGACTAGCGGGAGACCTAGCGGGGCAGTTCTTC,CASSTGLAGDLAGQFF
TRBV11-2,TRBJ2-2,.,.,TGTGCCAGCAGAATAACACGTCGCGGGGCAGACAACACCGGGGAGCTGTTTTTT,CASRITRRGADNTGELFF
TRBV9,TRBJ2-7,.,TRBD2,TGTGCCAGCAGCGCAGATCCCTTAGCGGGGGTCACTCGGGAGCAGTACTTC,CASSADPLAGVTREQYF
TRBV7-9,TRBJ2-7,.,TRBD2,TGTGCCAGCAGCTCTAGCGGGAGCGCCTACGAGCAGTACTTC,CASSSSGSAYEQYF
TRBV7-8,TRBJ2-7,.,TRBD1,TGTGCCAGCAGCTTAGATTTGGAACAGGGGTTGTACGAGCAGTACTTC,CASSLDLEQGLYEQYF
TRBV6-5,TRBJ2-7,.,.,TGTGCCAGCAGTTACTCGTTACAGGCCCCCTCCTACGAGCAGTACTTC,CASSYSLQAPSYEQYF
TRBV5-4,TRBJ2-3,.,TRBD2,TGTGCCAGCAGCCCCTCGACTAGCGGGAGGGCCGTGGACACAGATACGCAGTATTTT,CASSPSTSGRAVDTDTQYF
TRBV13,TRBJ1-4,.,.,TGTGCCAGCAGCTCCAAAGGGGATGAAAAACTGTTTTTT,CASSSKGDEKLFF
TRBV13,TRBJ2-7,.,.,TGTGCCAGCAGCTTAGGCCTACAGGGCGGGCAGTACTTC,CASSLGLQGGQYF
TRBV9,TRBJ2-7,few,.,TGTGCCAGCAGCGGGGGGACCTACGAGCAGTACTTC,CASSGGTYEQYF
TRBV27,TRBJ2-1,once,.,TGTGCCAGACCCACTACCGGCACCGGATACAATGAGCAGTTCTTC,CARPTTGTGYNEQFF
TRBV29-1,TRBJ2-1,.,TRBD2,TGCAGCGTTGTAGGGCTAGCGGGAAATGAGCAGTTCTTC,CSVVGLAGNEQFF
TRBV10-2,TRBJ1-3,.,.,TGCGCCAGCAGTGATGCCGGGGGAAGACTCTCTGGAAACACCATATATTTT,CASSDAGGRLSGNTIYF
TRBV25-1,TRBJ2-7,.,TRBD2,TGTGCCAGCAGTGGGGAGGGGCAGATTATCTACGAGCAGTACTTC,CASSGEGQIIYEQYF
TRBV27,TRBJ2-6,.,.,TGTGCCAGCAGTTTTTTAGGGCAGGACTCTGGGGCCAACGTCCTGACTTTC,CASSFLGQDSGANVLTF
TRBV28,TRBJ2-7,.,TRBD1,TGTGCCAGCAGTTTATTGGGGACAGGGGGGTACGAGCAGTACTTC,CASSLLGTGGYEQYF
TRBV11-2,TRBJ1-2,few,.,TGTGCCAGCAGCTTAGTGCTAAACTATGGCTACACCTTC,CASSLVLNYGYTF
TRBV5-8,TRBJ2-1,once,.,TGTGCCAGCAGCTCTCATTACAATGAGCAGTTCTTC,CASSSHYNEQFF
TRBV4-1,TRBJ2-4,.,.,TGCGCCAGCAGCGTAGCAGAGGCAGGGGCCAAAAACATTCAGTACTTC,CASSVAEAGAKNIQYF
TRBV7-2,TRBJ2-7,once,.,TGTGCCAGCAGCTTACTCAGGGGCTTCTACGAGCAGTACTTC,CASSLLRGFYEQYF
TRBV27,TRBJ1-2,.,.,TGTGCCAGCAGTCCCGGACATTTGAGCTATGGCTACACCTTC,CASSPGHLSYGYTF
TRBV9,TRBJ2-3,.,TRBD2,TGTGCCAGCAGCGTGACGGGACTAGCGGGGGCAGATACGCAGTATTTT,CASSVTGLAGADTQYF
TRBV6-5,TRBJ1-1,.,TRBD1,TGTGCCAGCAGTTACGGACAGGAAGCGGGGAACACTGAAGCTTTCTTT,CASSYGQEAGNTEAFF
TRBV6-5,TRBJ2-7,once,TRBD1,TGTGCCAGCAGTCCCCGGACAGGGAGAAGTTACGAGCAGTACTTC,CASSPRTGRSYEQYF
TRBV6-1,TRBJ2-2,.,.,TGTGCCAGCAGTGAGGGACTGAACACCGGGGAGCTGTTTTTT,CASSEGLNTGELFF
TRBV7-9,TRBJ2-2,.,TRBD2,TGTGCCAGCAGCAGAGAAAGTGGACTAGCAGTCGGGGAGCTGTTTTTT,CASSRESGLAVGELFF
TRBV4-2,TRBJ1-2,.,.,TGTGCCAGCAGCCAAGAACAGGCAAACTATGGCTACACCTTC,CASSQEQANYGYTF
TRBV7-9,TRBJ1-4,.,TRBD1,TGTGCCAGCAGCGTCCGGGACAGGGGATTCGCGTGGGGAGAAAAACTGTTTTTT,CASSVRDRGFAWGEKLFF
TRBV7-8,TRBJ2-2,.,TRBD2,TGTGCCAGCAGCTTAGCTCCGGGACTAGCGGGCACCGGGGAGCTGTTTTTT,CASSLAPGLAGTGELFF
TRBV28,TRBJ1-4,once,TRBD1,TGTGCCAGCAGTTTTCCCACAGGGGGGGCTAATGAAAAACTGTTTTTT,CASSFPTGGANEKLFF
TRBV4-2,TRBJ2-1,.,.,TGTGCCAGCAGCCAGCCGGGACTCTTCAATGAGCAGTTCTTC,CASSQPGLFNEQFF
TRBV15,TRBJ1-1,.,TRBD1,TGTGCCACCAGCACCGACAGGGCGTCTAACACTGAAGCTTTCTTT,CATSTDRASNTEAFF